This entry lists 19 T cell receptor beta chains sequenced from one sample in a study of human T cells and chemical hapten exposure. TCRdb used MiXCR to reprocess the RACE reads, holding one entry per CDR3 protein. Here the sample spans around 260,000 distinct CDR3 sequences, about 8.6% being singletons. Time point indicated: pre-sensitization, week 0. Treatment meaning: therapeutic diphenylcyclopropenone sensitization with weekly scalp DPC. The sequencing used whole blood, collected in connection with sensitization to the hapten diphenylcyclopropenone (DPC). The receptors originated from a woman aged 40 to 50 with alopecia areata. Some clones in this sample may be carry-over from other donors' samples.

This clonotype has ten or more counts. This sequence joins TRBV28 and TRBJ1-2; D is ambiguous. Trimming cost V 6 bases and J 5 bases, with 10 bases left between them. The germline V gene has CDR1 MDHEN and CDR2 SYDVKM. The CDR3 totals 12 residues. CDR3 loop: CASRPRSYGYTF. As DNA, the CDR3 is TGTGCCAGCAGGCCGAGATCATATGGCTACACCTTC.

This chain uses TRBV12-3 or TRBV12-4 with TRBJ2-7; D is ambiguous. V was shortened by 6 bases and J by 4 bases, with 10 bases between the two germline ends. The CDR3 loop spans 12 amino acids. The DNA for the CDR3 is TGTGCCAGCAGCAACCGGGCATACGAGCAGTACTTC. Residues: CASSNRAYEQYF.

This chain uses TRBV7-8 with TRBJ2-5, with TRBD1 as a possible D gene (5 bases). The V gene lost 5 bases and the J gene lost 4 bases, with 11 bases spanning the gap. The germline gives CDR1 SGHVS, CDR2 FQNEAQ. The CDR3 is 13 residues long. CDR3 in DNA: TGTGCCAGCAGCCGACAGTCCCGAGAGACCCAGTACTTC. Protein product: CASSRQSRETQYF.

This clonotype was counted a few times. This chain connects TRBV7-2 to TRBJ2-3, with TRBD2 matching 10 bases. V lost 5 bases, J lost 7 bases, and 9 bases stayed unmatched. The CDR3 runs 15 residues. CDR1 and CDR2 (germline): SGHTA, FQGNSA. CDR3 residues: CASSPQAGGPNTQYF. In nucleotides, the CDR3 is TGTGCCAGCAGCCCCCAAGCGGGAGGGCCGAATACGCAGTATTTT.

The J gene is TRBJ2-7, the V gene TRBV7-9; D may be TRBD1 or TRBD2 (6 bases each). The V end was cut by 1 base, the J end by 2 bases, with 12 bases between. CDR3 length: 15 amino acids. Germline-derived CDR1 and CDR2 are SEHNR and FQNEAQ (reference sequence). CDR3 bases: TGTGCCAGCAGCTTAGAGGGAGGACAGCCCTACGAGCAGTACTTC. Protein sequence: CASSLEGGQPYEQYF.

This clonotype has a handful of counts. The chain employs TRBV20-1 and TRBJ2-7, with TRBD2 identical over 11 bases. Germline assignment: CDR1 DFQATT and CDR2 SNEGSKA (reference sequence). The CDR3 covers 16 residues. Trimming removed 3 bases from V and 5 bases from J; junction bases left unmatched: 12. Here the CDR3 reads CSARSTSGSWSNEQYF. The CDR3 region has the DNA TGCAGTGCTAGGAGTACTAGCGGGAGTTGGAGCAACGAGCAGTACTTC.

V gene TRBV5-1 combines with J gene TRBJ2-3; D perhaps matches TRBD2 (6 bases). Trimming removed 7 bases at V and 4 bases at J, with 19 bases between. The CDR3 covers 15 residues. CDR1 is SGHRS, CDR2 YFSETQ, per germline. CDR3 nucleotides: TGCGCCAGCGGGAAAGCGGGTACTGGAGCAGATACGCAGTATTTT. It is translated as CASGKAGTGADTQYF.

The chain carries TRBV4-1 and TRBJ1-3, with D tentatively TRBD1 (6 bases). The CDR3 consists of 17 residues. Germline lookup yields CDR1 MGHRA and CDR2 YSYEKL. The V end lost 0 bases, the J end lost 3 bases, and 15 bases lay between the germline ends. This CDR3 is CASSQDPPGGRGNTIYF. The DNA for the CDR3 is TGCGCCAGCAGCCAAGATCCCCCGGGGGGCCGTGGAAACACCATATATTTT.

The chain uses TRBV29-1 and TRBJ2-6; D not resolved. The germline V gene has CDR1 SQVTM and CDR2 ANQGSEA. The V end lost 6 bases, the J end lost 2 bases, and 5 bases lay between the germline ends. This CDR3 comprises 12 residues. This CDR3 is CSVRPGANVLTF. CDR3 nucleotides: TGCAGCGTCCGACCTGGGGCCAACGTCCTGACTTTC.

This clonotype was detected only a few times. This sequence joins TRBV2 and TRBJ2-1, with unresolved D. Trimming stripped 8 bases from V and 15 bases from J, with 23 bases between. The CDR3 covers 13 residues. CDR1 SNHLY and CDR2 FYNNEI come from the germline V gene. In nucleotides, the CDR3 is TGTGCCAGCGGAATTGTGGCGGAGTCCTCCCCGTTCTTC. Protein product: CASGIVAESSPFF.

The V call is TRBV20-1, the J call TRBJ1-2, with TRBD1 matching over 8 bases. The CDR3 consists of 11 residues. The V gene end was trimmed by 5 bases and the J gene end by 6 bases; junction bases not matched to a gene: 2. The germline gives CDR1 DFQATT, CDR2 SNEGSKA (reference sequence). CDR3 protein: CSASGGNGYTF. The CDR3 DNA follows: TGCAGTGCTTCAGGGGGCAATGGCTACACCTTC.

This clonotype was seen only a few times. DNA for the CDR3: TGCGCCAGCAGCCAAGATCTAATCGGCGGGATATCGGATACGCAGTATTTT. Protein: CASSQDLIGGISDTQYF. The chain combines TRBV4-3 with TRBJ2-3; maybe TRBD2 (6 bases). The V and J ends lost 0 bases and 6 bases respectively, with 19 bases between them. This CDR3 contains 17 residues. The germline V gene has CDR1 LGHNA and CDR2 YSLEER.

This clonotype was seen a few times. This CDR3 is CASSLDSGTSGGSYNEQFF. The CDR3 DNA follows: TGTGCCAGCAGCTTAGACTCCGGGACTAGCGGGGGATCCTACAATGAGCAGTTCTTC. The chain combines TRBV7-2 with TRBJ2-1; 14 nucleotides line up with TRBD2. The CDR3 spans 19 residues. J gave up 1 base and V 1 base, and 6 bases lay outside the gene matches. Germline CDR1 SGHTA, CDR2 FQGNSA.

This chain connects TRBV9 to TRBJ1-3; D is unclear. With 4 bases removed from V and 2 bases from J, the gap between germline ends came to 7 bases. Germline CDR1 reads SGDLS; CDR2 reads YYNGEE. CDR3 length: 13 residues. As DNA, the CDR3 is TGTGCCAGCAGCTCGGAAACTGGAAACACCATATATTTT. Protein sequence: CASSSETGNTIYF.

V gene TRBV28 combines with J gene TRBJ2-1; a possible D gene is TRBD2 (5 bases). Trimming took off 7 bases at V and 6 bases at J, with 22 bases between the two ends. The germline gives CDR1 MDHEN, CDR2 SYDVKM. CDR3 length: 16 amino acids. The CDR3 bases are TGTGCCAGCACCCTCCCTCCCTGGTCACGGGGCAATGAGCAGTTCTTC. Protein: CASTLPPWSRGNEQFF.

This clonotype was observed at least ten times. V usage is TRBV7-2 and J usage is TRBJ1-6; D is uncertain. This CDR3 has 12 amino acids. Germline CDR1 reads SGHTA; CDR2 reads FQGNSA. V lost 1 base to trimming and J lost 7 bases, with 2 bases between them. This CDR3 is CASSLGNSPLHF. In DNA form, the CDR3 reads TGTGCCAGCAGCTTAGGCAATTCACCCCTCCACTTT. The full variable domain, with the rest looked up from reference TRBV7-2 and TRBJ1-6, is GAGVSQSPSNKVTEKGKDVELRCDPISGHTALYWYRQSLGQGLEFLIYFQGNSAPDKSGLPSDRFSAERTGGSVSTLTIQRTQQEDSAVYLCASSLGNSPLHFGNGTRLTVT.

The V call is TRBV7-2, the J call TRBJ2-1; no clear D. The CDR3 is 13 amino acids. Per germline, CDR1 SGHTA and CDR2 FQGNSA. The V end was cut by 0 bases, the J end by 7 bases, with 7 bases between. CDR3 loop: CASSLAVTNEQFF. CDR3 nucleotides: TGTGCCAGCAGCTTAGCCGTCACAAATGAGCAGTTCTTC. The whole variable domain, remainder taken from reference TRBV7-2 and TRBJ2-1, is GAGVSQSPSNKVTEKGKDVELRCDPISGHTALYWYRQSLGQGLEFLIYFQGNSAPDKSGLPSDRFSAERTGGSVSTLTIQRTQQEDSAVYLCASSLAVTNEQFFGPGTRLTVL.

This clonotype was detected only a few times. The chain employs TRBV6-5 and TRBJ1-3; D not resolved. The CDR3 has 19 amino acids. Germline V CDR1 and CDR2: MNHEY, SVGAGI. Trimming pared 5 bases from V and 0 bases from J, leaving 23 bases between. The CDR3 DNA reads as TGTGCCAGCAGTGAGGATAGGCCCGTCAGGCCGAGCTCTGGAAACACCATATATTTT. Amino acid sequence: CASSEDRPVRPSSGNTIYF.

CDR3 residues: CATSQGYYGYTF. The DNA for the CDR3 is TGTGCCACCAGTCAGGGTTACTATGGCTACACCTTC. The chain couples TRBV24-1 to TRBJ1-2; possibly TRBD1 for D (5 bases). The CDR3 runs to 12 residues. Germline V lookup: CDR1 KGHDR, CDR2 SFDVKD. The V end was cut by 6 bases, the J end by 3 bases, with 7 bases between.